Included here is one T cell receptor (beta chain) sequence, with context. One entry per CDR3 protein, called by TCRdb with MiXCR from the 5' RACE reads. The table lists approximately 40,000 distinct CDR3 sequences, approximately 10% of them singletons. The source of the sample is a study of early T cells in non-severe SARS-CoV-2 infection. The sample comprised whole blood. The sequence came from an adult who was a healthcare worker with PCR-confirmed SARS-CoV-2 infection or an uninfected control (not recorded which).

CDR3 residues: CATSNLDSQQETQYF. CDR3 coding DNA: TGTGCCACCAGCAACCTAGACAGCCAGCAAGAGACCCAGTACTTC. The chain has TRBV15 and TRBJ2-5; D may be TRBD1 (5 bases). This CDR3 region has 15 residues. Germline V gives CDR1 LNHNV, CDR2 YYDKDF (reference sequence). V lost 4 bases and J 2 bases, leaving 14 bases between the germline ends.